Shown below are 9 T cell receptor beta chains from a single sample sequenced in a study of blood T cell repertoires in COVID-19. Generated by immunoSEQ multiplex PCR, the TCRdb table keeps only in-frame clones and is missing some. The sample carries over 350,000 clones, approximately 90% recorded once. Sequencing was carried out using PBMCs or T cells enriched from blood (not recorded which). Receptors were obtained from a woman between 18 and 29 years old who had recovered from COVID-19.

The chain uses TRBV5-1 and TRBJ1-1; perhaps TRBD1 as D (6 bases). This CDR3 region has 16 residues. The V gene's germline CDR1 is SGHRS and CDR2 YFSETQ. Trimming removed 0 bases from V and 3 bases from J, with 15 bases in between. The CDR3 DNA sequence: TGCGCCAGCAGCTTGGCGCAGGGGATAGGGTACACTGAAGCTTTCTTT. As protein: CASSLAQGIGYTEAFF.

The chain uses TRBV19 and TRBJ2-5; 11 nucleotides agree with TRBD1. Trimming took 6 bases from V and 1 from J; bases not matched to a gene: 16. CDR1 LNHDA and CDR2 SQIVND come from the germline V gene (reference sequence). The CDR3 spans 19 residues. The CDR3 bases are TGTGCCAGTAGACGTCGGACAGGGGGCCTCACACAATCCCAAGAGACCCAGTACTTC. This encodes CASRRRTGGLTQSQETQYF.

The CDR3 loop reads CASNRDYADTQYF. The CDR3 DNA reads TGTGCCTCTAACCGGGACTATGCAGATACGCAGTATTTT. The chain couples TRBV30 to TRBJ2-3, with 7 bases identical to TRBD2. J lost 4 bases, V lost 7 bases, and 8 bases had no gene match. CDR3 length: 13 amino acids. Germline V gene data show CDR1 as GTSNPN and CDR2 as SVGIG (reference sequence).

V gene TRBV5-4 combines with J gene TRBJ2-7, with D maybe TRBD2 (5 bases). V shed 3 bases and J shed 4 bases, with 11 bases lying between them. Per the germline V gene, CDR1 is SGHNT and CDR2 is YYREEE (reference sequence). The CDR3 is 13 amino acids. In nucleotides, the CDR3 is TGTGCCAGCAGCTCCCGAGGGCTTTACGAGCAGTACTTC. Residues: CASSSRGLYEQYF.

CDR3 region: CASIRTQGTEAFF. As DNA, the CDR3 is TGCGCCAGCATCAGGACCCAGGGGACTGAAGCTTTCTTT. The rearrangement uses TRBV10-2 and TRBJ1-1; D possibly corresponds to TRBD1 (6 bases). Germline-derived CDR1 and CDR2 are WSHSY and SAAADI. Between the trimmed V and J ends, which lost 7 bases and 5 bases, there was a span of 14 bases. CDR3 length equals 13 residues.

The chain links TRBV7-2 to TRBJ1-5; no clear D. CDR3 length equals 15 residues. V lost 1 base, J lost 7 bases, and 14 bases lay in between. Germline CDR1 SGHTA, CDR2 FQGNSA. In DNA, the CDR3 is TGTGCCAGCAGCTTAGTCCCCGGGGAACAGCAGCCCCAGCATTTT. Amino acid sequence: CASSLVPGEQQPQHF. Full variable domain (missing parts from reference TRBV7-2 and TRBJ1-5): GAGVSQSPSNKVTEKGKDVELRCDPISGHTALYWYRQSLGQGLEFLIYFQGNSAPDKSGLPSDRFSAERTGGSVSTLTIQRTQQEDSAVYLCASSLVPGEQQPQHFGDGTRLSIL.

This clone was picked up a small number of times. The V and J genes are TRBV21-1 and TRBJ1-4; the table's D call, TRBD1, has no DNA check behind it. TRBV21-1 is an annotated pseudogene. CDR3 length: 19 amino acids. In nucleotides, the CDR3 is TGTGCCAGCAGGGAAGAGGCAGGGGGCGTCGGGTGGCGAAATGAAAAACTGTTTTTT. Its translation is CASREEAGGVGWRNEKLFF.

The chain is built from TRBV18 and TRBJ2-3; D may be TRBD1 (6 bases). The CDR3 spans 12 residues. Between the trimmed V and J ends, which lost 8 bases and 8 bases, there was a span of 14 bases. In germline, CDR1 is KGHSH, CDR2 LQKENI. The CDR3 bases are TGTGCCAGCGCCTGGACAGATCTTACGCAGTATTTT. It encodes CASAWTDLTQYF.

V is TRBV3-1 (or the pseudogene TRBV3-2) and J is TRBJ2-3; TRBD2 matches at 7 bases. Germline V gives CDR1 LGHDT, CDR2 YNNKEL (reference sequence). This CDR3 has 16 residues. V lost 4 bases to trimming and J lost 3 bases; unmatched junction nucleotides: 10. The CDR3 coding sequence is TGTGCCAGCAGCCCGAGGGCGGGGGAGGGGACAGATACGCAGTATTTT. Translation: CASSPRAGEGTDTQYF.